This TCR beta chain was profiled in a study of shared clonotypes between healthy human individuals. Measured with immunoSEQ multiplex PCR; TCRdb has only the in-frame clones, and not every one. Of 2 million to 2.5 million clones in the sample, 80% to 95% were seen once. All participating donors were Caucasian adults from Nashville, Tennessee. This CDR3 comprises 15 residues. Trimming pared 4 bases from V and 0 bases from J, leaving 14 bases between. Germline V CDR1 and CDR2: SGDLS, YYNGEE. The receptor's source is a man between 18 and 29 years old in good health. Some clones in this sample may be carry-over from other donors' samples. The sequenced sample consisted of naive CD4+ T cells from PBMCs. Subset specified: CD45RA+ positively selected. V gene TRBV9 combines with J gene TRBJ2-7; D not certain. The CDR3 loop is CASSPIGSSSYEQYF. CDR3 sequence (DNA): TGTGCCAGCAGCCCCATCGGGTCGAGCTCCTACGAGCAGTACTTC.